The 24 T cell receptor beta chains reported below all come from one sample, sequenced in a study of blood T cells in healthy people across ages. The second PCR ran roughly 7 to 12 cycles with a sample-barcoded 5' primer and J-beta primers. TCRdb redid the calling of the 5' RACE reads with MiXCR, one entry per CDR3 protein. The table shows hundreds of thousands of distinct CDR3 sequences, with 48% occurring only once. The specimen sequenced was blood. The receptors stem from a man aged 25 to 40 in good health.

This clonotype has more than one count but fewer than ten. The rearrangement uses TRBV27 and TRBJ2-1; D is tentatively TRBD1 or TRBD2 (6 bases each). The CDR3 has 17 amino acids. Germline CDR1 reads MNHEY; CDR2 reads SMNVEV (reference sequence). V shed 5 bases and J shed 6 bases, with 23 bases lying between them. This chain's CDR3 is CASSASRDRGPGNEQFF. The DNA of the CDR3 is TGTGCCAGCAGTGCTTCCCGGGACCGGGGGCCCGGCAATGAGCAGTTCTTC.

DNA of the CDR3: TGCAGTGCCGACCCAGGGTACTCCAACAATCAGCCCCAGCATTTT. It specifies CSADPGYSNNQPQHF. The chain joins TRBV20-1 to TRBJ1-5; TRBD1 might be the D (5 bases). Trimming stripped 6 bases from V and 3 bases from J, with 18 bases between. The V gene's germline CDR1 is DFQATT and CDR2 SNEGSKA (reference sequence). The CDR3 has 15 residues.

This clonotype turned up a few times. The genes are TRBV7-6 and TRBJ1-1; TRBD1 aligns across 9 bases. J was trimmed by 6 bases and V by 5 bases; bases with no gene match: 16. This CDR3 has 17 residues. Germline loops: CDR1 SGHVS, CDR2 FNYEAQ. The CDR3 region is CASSRPRDRVDTAEAFF. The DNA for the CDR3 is TGTGCCAGCAGCCGTCCCCGGGACAGGGTCGATACCGCTGAAGCTTTCTTT.

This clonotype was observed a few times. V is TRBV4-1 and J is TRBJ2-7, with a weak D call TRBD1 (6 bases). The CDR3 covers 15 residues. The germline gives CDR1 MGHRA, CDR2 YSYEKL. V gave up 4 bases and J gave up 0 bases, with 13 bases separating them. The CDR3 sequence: CASSLRQESSYEQYF. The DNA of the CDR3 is TGCGCCAGCAGCCTTAGACAGGAAAGCTCCTACGAGCAGTACTTC.

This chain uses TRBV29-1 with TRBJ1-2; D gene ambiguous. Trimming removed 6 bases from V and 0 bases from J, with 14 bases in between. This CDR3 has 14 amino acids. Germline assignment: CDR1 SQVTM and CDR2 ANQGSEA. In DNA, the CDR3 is TGCAGCGTGTGGCAGTTCCCAGCTAACTATGGCTACACCTTC. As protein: CSVWQFPANYGYTF.

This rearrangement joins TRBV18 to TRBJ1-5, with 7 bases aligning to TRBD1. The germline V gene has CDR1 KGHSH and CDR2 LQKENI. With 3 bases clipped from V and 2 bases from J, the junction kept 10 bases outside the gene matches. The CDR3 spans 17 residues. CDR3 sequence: CASSPSRGIEGNQPQHF. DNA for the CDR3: TGTGCCAGCTCACCTAGCAGGGGGATCGAGGGCAATCAGCCCCAGCATTTT.

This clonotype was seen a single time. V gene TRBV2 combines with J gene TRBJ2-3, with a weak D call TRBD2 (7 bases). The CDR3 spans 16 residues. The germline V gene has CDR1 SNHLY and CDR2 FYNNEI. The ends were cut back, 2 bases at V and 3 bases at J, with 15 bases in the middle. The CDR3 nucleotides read TGTGCCAGCAGTGAATTTGTCGGGGGGCCGACAGATACGCAGTATTTT. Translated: CASSEFVGGPTDTQYF. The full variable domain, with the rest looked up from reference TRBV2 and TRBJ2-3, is EPEVTQTPSHQVTQMGQEVILRCVPISNHLYFYWYRQILGQKVEFLVSFYNNEISEKSEIFDDQFSVERPDGSNFTLKIRSTKLEDSAMYFCASSEFVGGPTDTQYFGPGTRLTVL.

The CDR3 sequence is CASGSGGGTDTQYF. DNA for the CDR3: TGTGCCAGCGGATCCGGGGGGGGCACAGATACGCAGTATTTT. The chain combines TRBV6-5 with TRBJ2-3, with TRBD2 matching 8 bases. Germline CDR1 reads MNHEY; CDR2 reads SVGAGI. With V trimmed by 8 bases and J by 1 base, 5 bases remained unmatched. This CDR3 comprises 14 residues.

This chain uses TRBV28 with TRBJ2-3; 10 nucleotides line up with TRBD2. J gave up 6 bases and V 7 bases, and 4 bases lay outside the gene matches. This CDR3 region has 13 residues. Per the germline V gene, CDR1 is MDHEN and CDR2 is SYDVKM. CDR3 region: CASILSGGDTQYF. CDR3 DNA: TGTGCCAGCATTCTTAGCGGGGGGGATACGCAGTATTTT. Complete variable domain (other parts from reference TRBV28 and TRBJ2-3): DVKVTQSSRYLVKRTGEKVFLECVQDMDHENMFWYRQDPGLGLRLIYFSYDVKMKEKGDIPEGYSVSREKKERFSLILESASTNQTSMYLCASILSGGDTQYFGPGTRLTVL.

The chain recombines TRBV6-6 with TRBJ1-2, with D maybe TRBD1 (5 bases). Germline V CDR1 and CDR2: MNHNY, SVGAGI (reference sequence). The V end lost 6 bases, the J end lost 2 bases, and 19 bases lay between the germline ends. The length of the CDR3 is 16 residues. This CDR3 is CASSLTITGFNYGYTF. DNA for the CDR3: TGTGCCAGCAGCCTAACAATTACAGGTTTCAACTATGGCTACACCTTC.

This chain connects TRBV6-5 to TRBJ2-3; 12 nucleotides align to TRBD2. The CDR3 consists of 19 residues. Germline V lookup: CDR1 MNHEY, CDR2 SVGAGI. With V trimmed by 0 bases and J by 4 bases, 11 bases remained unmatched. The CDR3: CASSYSSSGGARGADTQYF. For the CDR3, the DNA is TGTGCCAGCAGTTACTCGTCTAGCGGGGGGGCCCGGGGTGCAGATACGCAGTATTTT.

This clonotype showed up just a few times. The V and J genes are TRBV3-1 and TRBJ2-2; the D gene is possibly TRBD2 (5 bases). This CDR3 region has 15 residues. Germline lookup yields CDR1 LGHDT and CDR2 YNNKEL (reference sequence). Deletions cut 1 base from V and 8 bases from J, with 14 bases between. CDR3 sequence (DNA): TGTGCCAGCAGCCAAGTTGGTGGAGGCCGAGGGGAGCTGTTTTTT. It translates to CASSQVGGGRGELFF.

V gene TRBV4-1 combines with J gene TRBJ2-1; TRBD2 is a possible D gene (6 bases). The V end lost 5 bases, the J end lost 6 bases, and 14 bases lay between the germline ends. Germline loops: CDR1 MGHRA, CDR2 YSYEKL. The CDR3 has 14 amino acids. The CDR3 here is CASSAAGLPNEQFF. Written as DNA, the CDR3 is TGCGCCAGCAGCGCCGCGGGACTTCCCAATGAGCAGTTCTTC.

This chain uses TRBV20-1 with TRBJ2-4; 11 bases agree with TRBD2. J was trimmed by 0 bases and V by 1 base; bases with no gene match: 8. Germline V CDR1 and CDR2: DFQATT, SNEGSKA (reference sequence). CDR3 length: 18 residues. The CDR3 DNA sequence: TGCAGTGCTAGAGGTAGCGGGGGGGCCGGGCTAGCCAAAAACATTCAGTACTTC. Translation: CSARGSGGAGLAKNIQYF.

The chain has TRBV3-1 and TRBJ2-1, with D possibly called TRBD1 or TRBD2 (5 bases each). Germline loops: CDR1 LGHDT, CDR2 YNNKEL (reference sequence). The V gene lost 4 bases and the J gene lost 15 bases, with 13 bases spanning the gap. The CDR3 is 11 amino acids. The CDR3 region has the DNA TGTGCCAGCAGCCCCGGGACCCGGGCGTTCTTC. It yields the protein CASSPGTRAFF.

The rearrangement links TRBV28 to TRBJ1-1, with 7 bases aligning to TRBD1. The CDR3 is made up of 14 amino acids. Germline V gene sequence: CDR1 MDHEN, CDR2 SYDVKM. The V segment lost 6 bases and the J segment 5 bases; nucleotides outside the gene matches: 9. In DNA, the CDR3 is TGTGCCAGCAGGACGAACAGGGGTCTGACTGAAGCTTTCTTT. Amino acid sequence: CASRTNRGLTEAFF.

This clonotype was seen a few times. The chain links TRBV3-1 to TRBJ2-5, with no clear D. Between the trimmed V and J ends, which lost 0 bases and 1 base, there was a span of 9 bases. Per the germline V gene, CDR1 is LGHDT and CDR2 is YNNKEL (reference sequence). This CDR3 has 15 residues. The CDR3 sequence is CASSQDSALQETQYF. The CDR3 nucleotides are TGTGCCAGCAGCCAAGATTCAGCGCTCCAAGAGACCCAGTACTTC.

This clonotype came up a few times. The CDR3 sequence: CASSYTGTATNEKLFF. DNA of the CDR3: TGTGCCAGCAGTTACACTGGGACAGCAACTAATGAAAAACTGTTTTTT. The gene calls are TRBV6-5 and TRBJ1-4; 7 positions match TRBD1. The CDR3 covers 16 residues. J was trimmed by 0 bases and V by 2 bases; bases with no gene match: 3. Per germline, CDR1 MNHEY and CDR2 SVGAGI.

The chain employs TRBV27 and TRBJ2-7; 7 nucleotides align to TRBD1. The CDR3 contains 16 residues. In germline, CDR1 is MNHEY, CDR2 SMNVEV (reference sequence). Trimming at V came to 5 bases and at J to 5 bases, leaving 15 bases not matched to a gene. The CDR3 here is CASSPFQTGPGDEQYF. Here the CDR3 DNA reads TGTGCCAGCAGTCCATTTCAGACAGGGCCGGGTGACGAGCAGTACTTC.

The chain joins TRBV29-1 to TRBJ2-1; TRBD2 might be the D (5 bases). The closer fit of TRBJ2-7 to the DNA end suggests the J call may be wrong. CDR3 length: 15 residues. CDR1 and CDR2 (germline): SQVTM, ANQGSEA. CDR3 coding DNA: TGCAGCGTTGAAGGCCTTCCTAGCTCCTACAATGAGCAGTACTTC. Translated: CSVEGLPSSYNEQYF.

CDR3 DNA: TGCAGTGCAACGGACGGAGGCTACGAGCAGTACTTC. This translates into CSATDGGYEQYF. This chain joins TRBV20-1 and TRBJ2-7, with D perhaps matching TRBD2 (5 bases). This CDR3 is built from 12 residues. Trimming shortened V by 6 bases and J by 3 bases, and 12 bases separated the two germline ends. Germline-derived CDR1 and CDR2 are DFQATT and SNEGSKA (reference sequence).

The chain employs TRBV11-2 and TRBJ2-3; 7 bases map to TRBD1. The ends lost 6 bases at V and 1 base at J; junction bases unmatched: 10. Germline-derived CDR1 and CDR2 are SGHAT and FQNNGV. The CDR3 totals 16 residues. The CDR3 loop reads CASSKRTQGGTDTQYF. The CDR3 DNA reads TGTGCCAGCAGTAAACGGACCCAGGGGGGCACAGATACGCAGTATTTT.

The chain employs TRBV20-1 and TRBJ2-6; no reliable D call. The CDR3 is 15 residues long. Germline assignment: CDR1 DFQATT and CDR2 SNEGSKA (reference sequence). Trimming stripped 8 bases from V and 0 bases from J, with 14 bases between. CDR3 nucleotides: TGCAGTTCTAAAGGGCAAAACTCTGGGGCCAACGTCCTGACTTTC. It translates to CSSKGQNSGANVLTF.

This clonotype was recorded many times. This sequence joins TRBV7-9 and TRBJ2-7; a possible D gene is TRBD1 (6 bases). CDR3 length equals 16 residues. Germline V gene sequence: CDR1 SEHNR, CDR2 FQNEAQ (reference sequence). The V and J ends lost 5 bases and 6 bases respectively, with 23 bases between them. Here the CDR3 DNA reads TGTGCCAGCAGCCCGACCTACGACAGGACCAACCTCGAGCAGTACTTC. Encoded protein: CASSPTYDRTNLEQYF.